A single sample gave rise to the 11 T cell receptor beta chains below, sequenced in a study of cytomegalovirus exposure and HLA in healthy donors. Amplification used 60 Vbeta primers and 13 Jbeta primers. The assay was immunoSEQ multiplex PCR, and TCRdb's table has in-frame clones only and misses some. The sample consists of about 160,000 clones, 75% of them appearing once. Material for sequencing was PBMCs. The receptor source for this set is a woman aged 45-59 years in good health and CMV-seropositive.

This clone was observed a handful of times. As DNA, the CDR3 is TGTGCCAGCAGTCCTCGGACAGTCTATAATTCACCCCTCCACTTT. Translation: CASSPRTVYNSPLHF. The chain links TRBV27 to TRBJ1-6; TRBD1 is a possible D gene (6 bases). Trimming stripped 5 bases from V and 3 bases from J, with 11 bases between. The CDR3 contains 15 residues. In germline, CDR1 is MNHEY, CDR2 SMNVEV (reference sequence).

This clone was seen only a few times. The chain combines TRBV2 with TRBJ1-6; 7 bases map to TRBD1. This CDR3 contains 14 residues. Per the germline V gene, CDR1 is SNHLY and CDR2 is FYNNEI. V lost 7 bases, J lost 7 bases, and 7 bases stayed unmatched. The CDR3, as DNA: TGTGCCAGCATTAGGGGGCTCGACAATTCACCCCTCCACTTT. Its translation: CASIRGLDNSPLHF.

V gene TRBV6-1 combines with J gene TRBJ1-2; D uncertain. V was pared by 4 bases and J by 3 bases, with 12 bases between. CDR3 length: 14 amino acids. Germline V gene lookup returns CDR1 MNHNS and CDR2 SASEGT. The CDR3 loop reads CASSVSFEYYGYTF. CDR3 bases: TGTGCCAGCAGTGTAAGCTTCGAGTACTATGGCTACACCTTC.

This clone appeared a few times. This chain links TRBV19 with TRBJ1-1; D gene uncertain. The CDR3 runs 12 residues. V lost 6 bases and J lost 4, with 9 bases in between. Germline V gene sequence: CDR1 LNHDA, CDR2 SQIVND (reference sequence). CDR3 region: CASREGLTEAFF. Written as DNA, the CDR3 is TGTGCCAGTAGGGAGGGCCTCACTGAAGCTTTCTTT.

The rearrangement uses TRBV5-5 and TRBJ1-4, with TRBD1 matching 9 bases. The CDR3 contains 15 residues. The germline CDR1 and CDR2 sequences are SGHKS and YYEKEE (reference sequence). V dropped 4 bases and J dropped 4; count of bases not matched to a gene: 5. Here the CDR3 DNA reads TGTGCCAGCAGCCTAACAGGGGGCATTAATGAAAAACTGTTTTTT. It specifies CASSLTGGINEKLFF.

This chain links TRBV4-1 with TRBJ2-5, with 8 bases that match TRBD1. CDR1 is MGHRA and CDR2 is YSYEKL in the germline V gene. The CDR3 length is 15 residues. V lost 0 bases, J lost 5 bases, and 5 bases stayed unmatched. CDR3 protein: CASSQDRGRRETQYF. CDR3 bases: TGCGCCAGCAGCCAAGACAGGGGGCGTAGGGAGACCCAGTACTTC.

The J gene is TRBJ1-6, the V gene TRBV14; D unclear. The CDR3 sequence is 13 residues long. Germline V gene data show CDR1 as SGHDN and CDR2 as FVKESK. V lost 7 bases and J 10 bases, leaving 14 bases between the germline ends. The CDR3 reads CASTYDNRSPLHF. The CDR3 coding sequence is TGTGCCAGCACTTACGATAATCGGTCACCCCTCCACTTT.

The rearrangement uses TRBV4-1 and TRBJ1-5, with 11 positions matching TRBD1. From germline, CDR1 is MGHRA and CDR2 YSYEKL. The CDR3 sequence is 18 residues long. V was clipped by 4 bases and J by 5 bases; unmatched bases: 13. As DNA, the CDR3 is TGCGCCAGCAGCCGACGGGACAGGGGGGTAGATTCTGATCAGCCCCAGCATTTT. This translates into CASSRRDRGVDSDQPQHF.

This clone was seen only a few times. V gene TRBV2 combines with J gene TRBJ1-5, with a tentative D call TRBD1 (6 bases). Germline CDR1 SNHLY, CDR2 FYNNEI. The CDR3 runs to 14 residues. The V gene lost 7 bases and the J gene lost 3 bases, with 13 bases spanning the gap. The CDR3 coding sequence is TGTGCCAGCAACCCGGACAGCAACAATCAGCCCCAGCATTTT. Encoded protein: CASNPDSNNQPQHF. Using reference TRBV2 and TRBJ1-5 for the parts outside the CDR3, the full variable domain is EPEVTQTPSHQVTQMGQEVILRCVPISNHLYFYWYRQILGQKVEFLVSFYNNEISEKSEIFDDQFSVERPDGSNFTLKIRSTKLEDSAMYFCASNPDSNNQPQHFGDGTRLSIL.

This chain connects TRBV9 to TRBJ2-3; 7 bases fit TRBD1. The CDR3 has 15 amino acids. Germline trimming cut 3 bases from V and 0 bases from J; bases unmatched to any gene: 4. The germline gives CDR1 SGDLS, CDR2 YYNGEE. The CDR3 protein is CASSAGQHSTDTQYF. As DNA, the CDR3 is TGTGCCAGCAGCGCGGGACAGCACAGCACAGATACGCAGTATTTT.

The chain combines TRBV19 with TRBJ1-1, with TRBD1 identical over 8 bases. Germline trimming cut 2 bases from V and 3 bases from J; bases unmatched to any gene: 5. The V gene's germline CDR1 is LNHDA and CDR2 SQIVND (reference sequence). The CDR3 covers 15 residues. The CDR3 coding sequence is TGTGCCAGTAGTATAATGTGGACAGGGTACACTGAAGCTTTCTTT. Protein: CASSIMWTGYTEAFF.